These 28 T cell receptor beta chains were sequenced from one sample in a study of blood T cells in healthy people across ages. Primers used in a second PCR of about 6 to 12 cycles were a sample-barcoded 5' primer and a J-beta primer mix. Using its own MiXCR run on the 5' RACE reads, TCRdb lists one record per CDR3 protein. The data show roughly 800,000 distinct CDR3 sequences, with 58% seen just once and roughly 20% held by the top ten. The sequencing input was blood. The receptors shown here come from a man younger than 45 in good health.

This sequence joins TRBV6-1 and TRBJ2-7; tentative D call: TRBD2 (6 bases). The CDR3 consists of 15 residues. Trimming removed 2 bases from V and 3 bases from J, with 14 bases in between. Per the germline V gene, CDR1 is MNHNS and CDR2 is SASEGT. This CDR3 reads CASSELGLRFYEQYF. The CDR3 DNA is TGTGCCAGCAGTGAATTGGGACTGAGATTCTACGAGCAGTACTTC.

This clonotype was seen only once. This may be a read error: a much more frequent sequence differs by one nucleotide. The chain recombines TRBV3-1 with TRBJ2-5; TRBD1 might be the D (5 bases). The CDR3 is 13 residues long. The V end lost 6 bases, the J end lost 9 bases, and 17 bases lay between the germline ends. Germline assignment: CDR1 LGHDT and CDR2 YNNKEL (reference sequence). The CDR3 reads CASSRQFKMAQYF. The CDR3, as DNA: TGTGCCAGCAGTCGACAGTTCAAGATGGCCCAGTACTTC.

This chain links TRBV20-1 with TRBJ2-7, with D perhaps TRBD2 (6 bases). The CDR3 has 12 residues. Deletions cut 6 bases from V and 6 bases from J, with 15 bases between. Germline V CDR1 and CDR2: DFQATT, SNEGSKA (reference sequence). The CDR3 DNA follows: TGCAGTGCGCCTCGCCCGCGGGGCGAGCAGTACTTC. It is translated as CSAPRPRGEQYF.

J is TRBJ2-2 and V is TRBV4-3; D possibly corresponds to TRBD2 (6 bases). CDR3 length: 16 residues. Germline CDR1 LGHNA, CDR2 YSLEER. V was trimmed by 2 bases and J by 2 bases, leaving 12 bases between them. DNA for the CDR3: TGCGCCAGCAGCCAAAGGCGGGGCGGAAACACCGGGGAGCTGTTTTTT. The encoded protein is CASSQRRGGNTGELFF.

The chain uses TRBV20-1 and TRBJ1-2, with no clear D. The CDR3 sequence is 14 residues long. V lost 5 bases, J lost 6 bases, and 19 bases lay in between. Germline CDR1 and CDR2: DFQATT and SNEGSKA (reference sequence). This chain's CDR3 is CSAESTREAHGYTF. The DNA for the CDR3 is TGCAGTGCTGAATCGACCCGGGAAGCCCATGGCTACACCTTC.

The chain is built from TRBV6-5 and TRBJ2-6; D is unresolved. V lost 5 bases and J lost 0, with 8 bases in between. The V gene's germline CDR1 is MNHEY and CDR2 SVGAGI. This CDR3 contains 15 residues. The CDR3 sequence: CASSNDVSGANVLTF. The DNA of the CDR3 is TGTGCCAGCAGTAACGATGTCTCTGGGGCCAACGTCCTGACTTTC.

This clonotype was detected only a few times. The chain couples TRBV6-2 or TRBV6-3 to TRBJ2-1; D unresolved. This CDR3 has 13 residues. Looked up from germline, CDR1 is MNHEY and CDR2 is SVGEGT. Trimming removed 11 bases from V and 4 bases from J, with 15 bases in between. CDR3 bases: TGTGCCTCCATGAGCCGAAGTTACAATGAGCAGTTCTTC. Translated: CASMSRSYNEQFF.

V gene TRBV7-9 combines with J gene TRBJ2-6, with D possibly being TRBD1 or TRBD2 (5 bases each). This CDR3 spans 20 amino acids. The V end lost 5 bases, the J end lost 0 bases, and 23 bases lay between the germline ends. The germline V gene has CDR1 SEHNR and CDR2 FQNEAQ (reference sequence). CDR3 amino acids: CASSDQTGTPYGSGANVLTF. Here the CDR3 DNA reads TGTGCCAGCAGCGACCAAACCGGGACCCCATATGGCTCTGGGGCCAACGTCCTGACTTTC.

The genes are TRBV21-1 and TRBJ2-1; the table's D call, TRBD2, has no DNA check behind it. TRBV21-1 is designated a pseudogene. The CDR3 totals 15 residues. CDR3 DNA sequence: TGTGCCAGCAGCAAAGGGGGGAAGAACGGGAGGCAGCAGTTCTTC. This gives the protein CASSKGGKNGRQQFF.

The V and J genes are TRBV28 and TRBJ2-7; 9 nucleotides align to TRBD1. The CDR3 covers 17 residues. Unmatched junction bases numbered 13, after V lost 7 bases and J lost 0 bases. CDR1 and CDR2 from the germline V gene are MDHEN and SYDVKM. CDR3 sequence (DNA): TGTGCCAGCATGGGGACAGGGAGGGTCGAAAGCTCCTACGAGCAGTACTTC. It codes for CASMGTGRVESSYEQYF.

This clonotype was observed a few times. The J gene is TRBJ2-3, the V gene TRBV20-1; D unclear. Germline V gene lookup returns CDR1 DFQATT and CDR2 SNEGSKA (reference sequence). This CDR3 spans 15 amino acids. V lost 6 bases, J lost 2 bases, and 18 bases lay in between. CDR3 region: CSANGKTKNTDTQYF. CDR3 DNA sequence: TGCAGTGCCAATGGCAAAACCAAAAACACAGATACGCAGTATTTT.

The J gene is TRBJ2-6, the V gene TRBV27; no reliable D call. CDR1 is MNHEY and CDR2 is SMNVEV in the germline V gene (reference sequence). The CDR3 spans 17 residues. V lost 7 bases and J 0 bases, leaving 16 bases between the germline ends. CDR3 sequence (DNA): TGTGCCAGCACGCCGGGCTCTATACTCTCTGGGGCCAACGTCCTGACTTTC. This codes for CASTPGSILSGANVLTF.

This chain connects TRBV20-1 to TRBJ2-7, with D perhaps matching TRBD1 (5 bases). Trimming took 6 bases from V and 3 from J, leaving 18 bases between them. Looked up from germline, CDR1 is DFQATT and CDR2 is SNEGSKA (reference sequence). This CDR3 has 14 amino acids. The CDR3: CSASDSAGIYEQYF. In DNA, the CDR3 is TGCAGTGCCTCCGACAGCGCTGGGATCTACGAGCAGTACTTC.

This chain joins TRBV7-8 and TRBJ2-1, with a possible D match to TRBD1 (5 bases). Germline loops: CDR1 SGHVS, CDR2 FQNEAQ. The CDR3 runs to 15 residues. With 3 bases removed from V and 1 base from J, the gap between germline ends came to 10 bases. The CDR3, as DNA: TGTGCCAGCAGCTTCAGCAGGGCTTCCTACAATGAGCAGTTCTTC. Translated: CASSFSRASYNEQFF. Based on the CDR3 plus reference TRBV7-8 and TRBJ2-1, the full variable domain is GAGVSQSPRYKVAKRGQDVALRCDPISGHVSLFWYQQALGQGPEFLTYFQNEAQLDKSGLPSDRFFAERPEGSVSTLKIQRTQQEDSAVYLCASSFSRASYNEQFFGPGTRLTVL.

This clonotype was recorded a few times. The V and J genes are TRBV7-2 and TRBJ2-5; 7 nucleotides match TRBD2. The length of the CDR3 is 14 residues. Unmatched junction bases numbered 4, after V lost 5 bases and J lost 1 base. Germline CDR1 reads SGHTA; CDR2 reads FQGNSA. The CDR3: CASSLTSAQETQYF. As DNA, the CDR3 is TGTGCCAGCAGCCTTACTAGCGCCCAAGAGACCCAGTACTTC.

The chain recombines TRBV6-2 or TRBV6-3 with TRBJ2-5; D is tentatively TRBD1 or TRBD2 (5 bases each). Germline-derived CDR1 and CDR2 are MNHEY and SVGEGT. This CDR3 comprises 13 residues. Between the trimmed V and J ends, which lost 7 bases and 5 bases, there was a span of 14 bases. The CDR3 DNA reads TGTGCCAGCAAAAAGGCCGGGGCGGAGACCCAGTACTTC. As protein: CASKKAGAETQYF.

This chain links TRBV7-2 with TRBJ2-7; D is uncertain. The CDR3 covers 15 residues. Germline V CDR1 and CDR2: SGHTA, FQGNSA. V was cut by 2 bases and J by 2 bases, with 13 bases left in between. The CDR3, as DNA: TGTGCCAGCAGCTTACTGGGTAGGACGGCCTACGAGCAGTACTTC. This sequence encodes CASSLLGRTAYEQYF.

Details on this clonotype: Just one base apart from a much larger clone, this may be a read error. The J gene is TRBJ2-7, the V gene TRBV6-2 or TRBV6-3; D is unclear. Germline V CDR1 and CDR2: MNHEY, SVGEGT. CDR3 length: 11 residues. The germline V and J ends were trimmed by 2 bases and 5 bases, with 4 bases remaining between them. CDR3 DNA: TGTGCCAGCAGTTACGGCCACGAGCAGTACTTC. Translated, it gives CASSYGHEQYF.

This chain links TRBV7-8 with TRBJ1-4; D uncertain. Germline-derived CDR1 and CDR2 are SGHVS and FQNEAQ. The CDR3 length is 13 residues. V was shortened by 2 bases and J by 8 bases, with 9 bases between the two germline ends. CDR3 nucleotides: TGTGCCAGCAGCTTACGTGAGGACGAAAAACTGTTTTTT. It yields the protein CASSLREDEKLFF.

This clonotype was counted between two and nine times. The rearrangement links TRBV20-1 to TRBJ2-4; TRBD2 aligns across 15 bases. The J call is doubtful: the DNA matches TRBJ2-7 better. This CDR3 contains 15 residues. CDR1 is DFQATT, CDR2 SNEGSKA, per germline (reference sequence). CDR3 nucleotide sequence: TGCAGTGCTAGCCCCGGGACTAGCGGGAGGAACGAGCAGTACTTC. Its translation is CSASPGTSGRNEQYF.

This clonotype is a singleton in its sample. The rearrangement joins TRBV20-1 to TRBJ2-7, with D perhaps TRBD2 (6 bases). Trimming left V 0 bases short and J 7 bases short, with 16 bases between. This CDR3 has 14 residues. The germline gives CDR1 DFQATT, CDR2 SNEGSKA (reference sequence). The CDR3 region is CSARDNSRGWEQYF. CDR3 DNA: TGCAGTGCTAGAGATAATAGCCGGGGGTGGGAGCAGTACTTC.

This rearrangement joins TRBV25-1 to TRBJ1-2; tentatively, D is TRBD1 (5 bases). Germline CDR1 MGHDK, CDR2 SYGVNS. This CDR3 comprises 17 residues. Between the trimmed V and J ends, which lost 1 base and 8 bases, there was a span of 23 bases. The CDR3 here is CASSELGQGVIGYGYTF. DNA of the CDR3: TGTGCCAGCAGTGAATTGGGGCAGGGAGTAATAGGTTACGGCTACACCTTC.

This rearrangement joins TRBV6-1 to TRBJ2-2; 7 positions agree with TRBD2. CDR3 length: 16 residues. After removal of 1 base from V and 4 bases from J, the junction contained 6 bases not matched to a gene. From germline, CDR1 is MNHNS and CDR2 SASEGT. This CDR3 is CASSEGIAGSTGELFF. For the CDR3, the DNA is TGTGCCAGCAGTGAAGGGATAGCGGGTTCCACCGGGGAGCTGTTTTTT.

The chain links TRBV29-1 to TRBJ1-4; no clear D gene. CDR3 length: 14 residues. Germline V CDR1 and CDR2: SQVTM, ANQGSEA. Trimming left V 3 bases short and J 3 bases short, with 11 bases between. As DNA, the CDR3 is TGCAGCGTTGATTTGCTGGGTCCTAATGAAAAACTGTTTTTT. Protein product: CSVDLLGPNEKLFF.

The chain uses TRBV25-1 and TRBJ1-4; D may be TRBD1 (6 bases). V lost 4 bases, J lost 8 bases, and 23 bases lay in between. The CDR3 extends over 17 amino acids. Germline CDR1 is MGHDK and CDR2 is SYGVNS. The CDR3 DNA is TGTGCCAGCAGTGCCCCGGGACGGGGGGCTCATGGGGAAAAACTGTTTTTT. Translated, it gives CASSAPGRGAHGEKLFF.

The rearrangement joins TRBV15 to TRBJ2-7; D is undetermined. CDR1 and CDR2 (germline): LNHNV, YYDKDF (reference sequence). The germline V and J ends were trimmed by 2 bases and 4 bases, with 18 bases remaining between them. The CDR3 extends over 16 amino acids. For the CDR3, the DNA is TGTGCCACCAGCAGAATTGGTACGCCCAGGAGTTACGAGCAGTACTTC. Residues: CATSRIGTPRSYEQYF.

V is TRBV29-1 and J is TRBJ2-1; possible D gene TRBD1, 6 bases. CDR1 is SQVTM and CDR2 is ANQGSEA in the germline V gene. Trimming stripped 3 bases from V and 2 bases from J, with 11 bases between. The CDR3 covers 14 residues. The CDR3 DNA sequence: TGCAGCGTTGATCAGGGGAAGACCTACAATGAGCAGTTCTTC. Translated: CSVDQGKTYNEQFF.

The table lists this clonotype with a few counts. The chain combines TRBV28 with TRBJ2-3; TRBD1 might be the D (5 bases). Deletions cut 2 bases from V and 3 bases from J, with 9 bases between. CDR3 length equals 14 residues. Germline CDR1 is MDHEN and CDR2 is SYDVKM. CDR3: CASSLDRLTDTQYF. DNA of the CDR3: TGTGCCAGCAGTTTAGACAGATTAACAGATACGCAGTATTTT.